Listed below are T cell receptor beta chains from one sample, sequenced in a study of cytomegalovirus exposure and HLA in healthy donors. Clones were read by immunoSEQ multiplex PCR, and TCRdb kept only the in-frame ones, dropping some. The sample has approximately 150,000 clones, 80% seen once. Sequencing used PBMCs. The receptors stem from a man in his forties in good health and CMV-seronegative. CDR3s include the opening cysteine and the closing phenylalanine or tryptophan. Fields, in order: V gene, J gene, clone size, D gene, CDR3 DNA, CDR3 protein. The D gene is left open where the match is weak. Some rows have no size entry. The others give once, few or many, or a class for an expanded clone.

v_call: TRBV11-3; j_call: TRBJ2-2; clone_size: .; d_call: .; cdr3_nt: TGTGCCAGCAGATCCGGGACACCCAACACCGGGGAGCTGTTTTTT; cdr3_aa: CASRSGTPNTGELFF
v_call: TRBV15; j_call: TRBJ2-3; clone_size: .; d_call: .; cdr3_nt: TGTGCCACCAGCAGGACAGGAGGCACAGATACGCAGTATTTT; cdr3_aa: CATSRTGGTDTQYF
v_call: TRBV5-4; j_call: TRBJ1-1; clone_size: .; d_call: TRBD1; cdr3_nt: TGTGCCAGCAGCTTGGGACAGGGGAACTTGAACACTGAAGCTTTCTTT; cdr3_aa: CASSLGQGNLNTEAFF
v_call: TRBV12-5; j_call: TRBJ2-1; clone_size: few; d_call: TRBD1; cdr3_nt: TGTGCTAGTGGTGCTTCGGGACAGGGATCCTACAATGAGCAGTTCTTC; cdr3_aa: CASGASGQGSYNEQFF
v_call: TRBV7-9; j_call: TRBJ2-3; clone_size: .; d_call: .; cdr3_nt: TGTGCCAGCAGCATCCTGAGGGATACGCAGTATTTT; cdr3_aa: CASSILRDTQYF
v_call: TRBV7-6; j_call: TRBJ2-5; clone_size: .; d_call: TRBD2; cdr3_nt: TGTGCCAGCAGCACGCGGACTAGCGGGGGGGCTGGACAAGAGACCCAGTACTTC; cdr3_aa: CASSTRTSGGAGQETQYF
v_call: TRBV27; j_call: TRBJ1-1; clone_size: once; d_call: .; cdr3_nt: TGTGCCAGCAGTTTGGGCAGGGTGAACACTGAAGCTTTCTTT; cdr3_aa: CASSLGRVNTEAFF
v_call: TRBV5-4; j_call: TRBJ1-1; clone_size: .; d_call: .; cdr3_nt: TGTGCCAGCAGCAAGGAGGGGAACACTGAAGCTTTCTTT; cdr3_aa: CASSKEGNTEAFF
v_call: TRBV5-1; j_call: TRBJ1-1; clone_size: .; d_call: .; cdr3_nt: TGCGCCAGCAGCCAAGTCTTAGGGGGACGCACTGAAGCTTTCTTT; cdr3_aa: CASSQVLGGRTEAFF
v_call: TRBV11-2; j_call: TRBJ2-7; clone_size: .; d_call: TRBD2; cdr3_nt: TGTGCCAGCAGCTTCTACGGGGGGTCCTACGAGCAGTACTTC; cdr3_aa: CASSFYGGSYEQYF
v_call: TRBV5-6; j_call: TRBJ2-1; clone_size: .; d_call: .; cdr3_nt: TGTGCCAGCAGCTTGCAATTAGTGAAGCAGTTCTTC; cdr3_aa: CASSLQLVKQFF
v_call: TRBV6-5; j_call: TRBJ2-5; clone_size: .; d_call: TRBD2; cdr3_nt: TGTGCCAGCAGTCCCGGGGGGGCCAAGACCCAGTACTTC; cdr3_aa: CASSPGGAKTQYF
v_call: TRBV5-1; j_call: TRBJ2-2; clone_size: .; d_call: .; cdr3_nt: TGCGCCAGCAGCTTGTTACAAGAGAACACCGGGGAGCTGTTTTTT; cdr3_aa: CASSLLQENTGELFF
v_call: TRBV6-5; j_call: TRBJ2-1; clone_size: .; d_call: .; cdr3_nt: TGTGCCATTAGCGGCGGCAATGAGCAGTTCTTC; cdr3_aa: CAISGGNEQFF
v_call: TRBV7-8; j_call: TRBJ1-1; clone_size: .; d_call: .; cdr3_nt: TGTGCCAGCAGCTGGGGTCCGGGCAGGGACACTGAAGCTTTCTTT; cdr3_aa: CASSWGPGRDTEAFF
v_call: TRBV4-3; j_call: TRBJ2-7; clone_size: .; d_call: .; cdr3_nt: TGCGCCAGCAGGCAGGGTCGACTCTCTACCTACGAGCAGTACTTC; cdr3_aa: CASRQGRLSTYEQYF
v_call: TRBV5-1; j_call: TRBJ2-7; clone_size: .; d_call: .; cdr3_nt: TGCGCCAGCAGCCTGGAGAGTGGGAGCTCCTACGAGCAGTACTTC; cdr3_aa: CASSLESGSSYEQYF
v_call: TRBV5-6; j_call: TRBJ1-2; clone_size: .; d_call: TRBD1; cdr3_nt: TGTGCCAGCAGCTTGGGTCACAGGGGACTCTATGGCTACACCTTC; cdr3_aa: CASSLGHRGLYGYTF